What follows are 24 T cell receptor beta chains derived from one specimen sequenced in a study of shared clonotypes between healthy human individuals. Assay: immunoSEQ multiplex PCR; the TCRdb copy retains only in-frame clones and omits some. The sample holds some 2,500,000 clones, 93% seen once. The source material was naive CD4+ T cells from PBMCs. Described subset: CD45RA+ positively selected. These receptors were taken from a man younger than 35 in good health. Some clones in this sample may be carry-over from other donors' samples.

This chain links TRBV30 with TRBJ2-1; tentatively, D is TRBD1 (6 bases). Germline CDR1 is GTSNPN and CDR2 is SVGIG (reference sequence). CDR3 length: 17 amino acids. V lost 0 bases to trimming and J lost 7 bases, with 22 bases between them. This chain's CDR3 is CAWSVRGQPSVGNEQFF. DNA of the CDR3: TGTGCCTGGAGTGTCAGGGGACAACCCTCGGTTGGGAATGAGCAGTTCTTC.

V is TRBV5-6 and J is TRBJ1-5, with no clear D. The CDR3 loop spans 15 amino acids. Between the trimmed V and J ends, which lost 0 bases and 5 bases, there was a span of 12 bases. Germline CDR1 reads SGHDT; CDR2 reads YYEEEE. The CDR3 protein is CASSLGFGSYQPQHF. The CDR3 nucleotides are TGTGCCAGCAGCTTGGGGTTCGGATCGTATCAGCCCCAGCATTTT.

The table lists this clone with a few counts. This rearrangement joins TRBV28 to TRBJ1-4, with a possible D match to TRBD1 (6 bases). Trimming removed 7 bases at V and 8 bases at J, with 11 bases between. Germline loops: CDR1 MDHEN, CDR2 SYDVKM. The CDR3 runs to 12 residues. As DNA, the CDR3 is TGTGCCAGCACGGACAGCGGAGAAAAACTGTTTTTT. This codes for CASTDSGEKLFF.

For this clone: Other DNA sequences in the same sample also yield this CDR3. V is TRBV7-9 and J is TRBJ2-2; D is perhaps TRBD1 or TRBD2 (6 bases each). Trimming pared 2 bases from V and 2 bases from J, leaving 9 bases between. The germline V gene has CDR1 SEHNR and CDR2 FQNEAQ (reference sequence). This CDR3 comprises 15 residues. CDR3 residues: CASSLRGANTGELFF. The CDR3 bases are TGTGCCAGCAGCTTAAGGGGGGCCAACACCGGGGAGCTGTTTTTT.

The CDR3 DNA reads as TGTGCCTCCGGGACAGGGAGCACAGATACGCAGTATTTT. Translated, it gives CASGTGSTDTQYF. The chain carries TRBV30 and TRBJ2-3; TRBD1 matches at 9 bases. The CDR3 is 13 residues long. Unmatched junction bases numbered 2, after V lost 7 bases and J lost 0 bases. Germline V lookup: CDR1 GTSNPN, CDR2 SVGIG (reference sequence).

The chain joins TRBV19 to TRBJ2-2, with 7 bases that match TRBD2. V trimming: 8 bases; J trimming: 6 bases; junction bases outside the gene matches: 12. The CDR3 covers 15 residues. Germline V gene sequence: CDR1 LNHDA, CDR2 SQIVND (reference sequence). This CDR3 reads CASAPPGLKAGELFF. In DNA, the CDR3 is TGTGCCAGTGCTCCCCCGGGACTAAAGGCCGGGGAGCTGTTTTTT. Filled out from reference TRBV19 and TRBJ2-2, the complete variable domain reads DGGITQSPKYLFRKEGQNVTLSCEQNLNHDAMYWYRQDPGQGLRLIYYSQIVNDFQKGDIAEGYSVSREKKESFPLTVTSAQKNPTAFYLCASAPPGLKAGELFFGEGSRLTVL.

The genes are TRBV7-2 and TRBJ2-1; tentatively, D is TRBD1 (5 bases). V was clipped by 3 bases and J by 8 bases, with 14 bases between them. CDR1 and CDR2 from the germline V gene are SGHTA and FQGNSA. The CDR3 spans 14 residues. CDR3 coding DNA: TGTGCCAGCAGCTTGGTCGGCAGGGTCGATGAGCAGTTCTTC. This gives the protein CASSLVGRVDEQFF. Based on the CDR3 plus reference TRBV7-2 and TRBJ2-1, the full variable domain is GAGVSQSPSNKVTEKGKDVELRCDPISGHTALYWYRQSLGQGLEFLIYFQGNSAPDKSGLPSDRFSAERTGGSVSTLTIQRTQQEDSAVYLCASSLVGRVDEQFFGPGTRLTVL.

The V gene is TRBV11-2, the J gene TRBJ2-3, with TRBD2 matching 12 bases. CDR1 and CDR2 (germline): SGHAT, FQNNGV. Trimming took 3 bases from V and 1 from J; bases not matched to a gene: 5. This CDR3 has 17 residues. CDR3 bases: TGTGCCAGCAGCTTGACTAGCGGGAGTGTTCGCACAGATACGCAGTATTTT. Protein product: CASSLTSGSVRTDTQYF.

The chain uses TRBV30 and TRBJ2-3; D possibly uses TRBD1 or TRBD2 (5 bases each). The V gene lost 0 bases and the J gene lost 8 bases, with 12 bases spanning the gap. The CDR3 length is 13 residues. The germline gives CDR1 GTSNPN, CDR2 SVGIG (reference sequence). The CDR3, as DNA: TGTGCCTGGAGTGTAACTGGGGCGGGTACGCAGTATTTT. As protein: CAWSVTGAGTQYF.

V is TRBV7-9 and J is TRBJ1-1; D gene ambiguous. The CDR3 runs to 16 residues. V lost 3 bases and J 3 bases, leaving 17 bases between the germline ends. Germline V lookup: CDR1 SEHNR, CDR2 FQNEAQ (reference sequence). The chain's CDR3 is CASSFGRLREDTEAFF. CDR3 bases: TGTGCCAGCAGCTTTGGGCGCTTAAGGGAGGACACTGAAGCTTTCTTT.

The V and J genes are TRBV10-1 and TRBJ2-2, with 10 bases that match TRBD2. The J segment lost 2 bases and the V segment lost 0 bases, leaving 6 bases of the junction unmatched. From germline, CDR1 is WNHNN and CDR2 SYGVQD (reference sequence). The CDR3 is 18 residues long. CDR3 region: CASSESRRTSGNTGELFF. The DNA for the CDR3 is TGCGCCAGCAGTGAGTCCCGGAGGACTAGCGGCAACACCGGGGAGCTGTTTTTT.

The V and J genes are TRBV19 and TRBJ2-5; 7 nucleotides line up with TRBD1. V was clipped by 3 bases and J by 2 bases; unmatched bases: 3. The CDR3 sequence is 14 residues long. Germline V lookup: CDR1 LNHDA, CDR2 SQIVND (reference sequence). The CDR3 DNA reads as TGTGCCAGTAGTATGCGACAGGGACAAGAGACCCAGTACTTC. Translating gives CASSMRQGQETQYF.

The chain recombines TRBV19 with TRBJ2-7; 9 positions match TRBD1. V lost 8 bases to trimming and J lost 3 bases; unmatched junction nucleotides: 8. This CDR3 region has 14 residues. Looked up from germline, CDR1 is LNHDA and CDR2 is SQIVND (reference sequence). CDR3 sequence: CASRVGTGIYEQYF. CDR3 DNA: TGTGCCAGTCGTGTCGGGACAGGGATCTACGAGCAGTACTTC.

In its sample, this clone was seen once. The chain has TRBV6-5 and TRBJ2-3, with TRBD1 as a possible D gene (5 bases). The V end lost 7 bases, the J end lost 1 base, and 15 bases lay between the germline ends. The CDR3 is 15 residues long. Germline V gene sequence: CDR1 MNHEY, CDR2 SVGAGI. This CDR3 is CASTPYRRGTDTQYF. CDR3 DNA: TGTGCCAGCACCCCATACCGCAGGGGCACAGATACGCAGTATTTT.

This clone has only a few counts. This sequence joins TRBV6-1 and TRBJ1-4; D uncertain. Trimming left V 0 bases short and J 11 bases short, with 13 bases between. This CDR3 region has 14 residues. The germline V gene has CDR1 MNHNS and CDR2 SASEGT. The CDR3 here is CASSEAGGVYKLFF. The CDR3 bases are TGTGCCAGCAGTGAAGCGGGTGGGGTCTATAAACTGTTTTTT.

The CDR3 DNA follows: TGTGCCACCAGCAGGCGACAGGGGGTAGGCTATGGCTACACCTTC. Encoded protein: CATSRRQGVGYGYTF. The chain is built from TRBV15 and TRBJ1-2; the match to TRBD1 covers 9 bases. Germline V CDR1 and CDR2: LNHNV, YYDKDF (reference sequence). The V segment lost 3 bases and the J segment 4 bases; nucleotides outside the gene matches: 6. CDR3 length equals 15 residues.

Written as DNA, the CDR3 is TGTGCCAGTAGTATGGGGGACAGGGGAACACTAGCCAAAAACATTCAGTACTTC. It translates to CASSMGDRGTLAKNIQYF. The chain uses TRBV19 and TRBJ2-4; 10 positions match TRBD1. V lost 3 bases to trimming and J lost 0 bases; unmatched junction nucleotides: 8. Per germline, CDR1 LNHDA and CDR2 SQIVND (reference sequence). The length of the CDR3 is 18 residues.

The genes are TRBV7-7 and TRBJ2-2; no definite D call. V was trimmed by 4 bases and J by 7 bases, leaving 7 bases between them. Germline-derived CDR1 and CDR2 are SSHAT and FNYEAQ (reference sequence). CDR3 size: 12 residues. The CDR3 here is CASSSSGGELFF. CDR3 DNA sequence: TGTGCCAGCAGCTCCTCGGGCGGGGAGCTGTTTTTT.

This clone came up once. The rearrangement uses TRBV28 and TRBJ1-2, with 8 nucleotides matching TRBD1. V shed 7 bases, J shed 2 bases, and the junction held 15 bases outside the gene matches. Germline CDR1 and CDR2: MDHEN and SYDVKM. CDR3 length: 17 residues. This CDR3 reads CASKPGKLGQANYGYTF. Written as DNA, the CDR3 is TGTGCCAGCAAACCGGGCAAATTGGGACAGGCGAACTATGGCTACACCTTC.

This clone was recorded a few times. CDR3 protein: CASSYWLAGPTNTGELFF. In nucleotides, the CDR3 is TGTGCCAGTAGTTACTGGCTAGCGGGACCCACGAACACCGGGGAGCTGTTTTTT. V gene TRBV19 combines with J gene TRBJ2-2; 9 nucleotides match TRBD2. V shed 5 bases and J 0 bases; nucleotides not matched to a gene: 10. Germline-derived CDR1 and CDR2 are LNHDA and SQIVND (reference sequence). The CDR3 loop spans 18 amino acids.

The V call is TRBV11-2, the J call TRBJ1-3; 9 bases align to TRBD1. The germline V gene has CDR1 SGHAT and CDR2 FQNNGV. The CDR3 is 16 residues long. The J segment lost 0 bases and the V segment lost 5 bases, leaving 5 bases of the junction unmatched. The chain's CDR3 is CASSTHRGPSGNTIYF. CDR3 bases: TGTGCCAGCAGCACGCACAGGGGGCCCTCTGGAAACACCATATATTTT. The full variable domain, with the rest looked up from reference TRBV11-2 and TRBJ1-3, is EAGVAQSPRYKIIEKRQSVAFWCNPISGHATLYWYQQILGQGPKLLIQFQNNGVVDDSQLPKDRFSAERLKGVDSTLKIQPAKLEDSAVYLCASSTHRGPSGNTIYFGEGSWLTVV.

Turning to this clone: Other DNA sequences in this sample translate to the same CDR3. This sequence joins TRBV7-9 and TRBJ2-1, with D perhaps TRBD2 (5 bases). Trimming removed 2 bases from V and 0 bases from J, with 8 bases in between. Looked up from germline, CDR1 is SEHNR and CDR2 is FQNEAQ (reference sequence). The CDR3 consists of 15 residues. The CDR3 sequence is CASSLRGSSYNEQFF. DNA of the CDR3: TGTGCCAGCAGCTTACGGGGAAGCTCCTACAATGAGCAGTTCTTC.

The rearrangement uses TRBV18 and TRBJ1-2; D gene ambiguous. CDR1 is KGHSH, CDR2 LQKENI, per germline. V shed 1 base and J shed 8 bases, with 8 bases lying between them. This CDR3 region has 12 residues. CDR3 nucleotides: TGTGCCAGCTCACCACAATGGAGCGGCTACACCTTC. As protein: CASSPQWSGYTF. Using reference TRBV18 and TRBJ1-2 for the parts outside the CDR3, the full variable domain is NAGVMQNPRHLVRRRGQEARLRCSPMKGHSHVYWYRQLPEEGLKFMVYLQKENIIDESGMPKERFSAEFPKEGPSILRIQQVVRGDSAAYFCASSPQWSGYTFGSGTRLTVV.

This clone appeared a single time. Germline and junction disagree at one end, which may indicate a read error. This sequence joins TRBV6-1 and TRBJ1-2; 7 nucleotides match TRBD1. Germline CDR1 reads MNHNS; CDR2 reads SASEGT. This CDR3 has 12 residues. Here the CDR3 reads CASSVIPGGTYF. The CDR3 DNA sequence: TGTGCCAGCAGTGTAATCCCAGGGGGGACCTACTTC.